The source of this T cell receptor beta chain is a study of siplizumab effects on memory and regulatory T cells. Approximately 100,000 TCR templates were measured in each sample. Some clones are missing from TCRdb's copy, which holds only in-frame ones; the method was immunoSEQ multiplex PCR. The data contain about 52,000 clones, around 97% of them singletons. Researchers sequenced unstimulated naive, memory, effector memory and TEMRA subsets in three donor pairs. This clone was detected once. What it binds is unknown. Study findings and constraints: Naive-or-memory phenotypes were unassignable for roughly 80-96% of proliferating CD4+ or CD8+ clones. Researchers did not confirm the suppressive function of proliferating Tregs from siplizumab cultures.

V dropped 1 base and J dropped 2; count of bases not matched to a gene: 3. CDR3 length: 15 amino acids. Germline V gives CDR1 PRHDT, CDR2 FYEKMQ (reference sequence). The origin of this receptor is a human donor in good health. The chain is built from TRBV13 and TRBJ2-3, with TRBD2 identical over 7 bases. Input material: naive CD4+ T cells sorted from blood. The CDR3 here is CASSLARGYTDTQYF. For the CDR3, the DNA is TGTGCCAGCAGCTTAGCGCGGGGGTACACAGATACGCAGTATTTT.